Below are 20 T cell receptor beta chains sequenced from a single sample in a study of shared clonotypes between healthy human individuals. The repertoire was sequenced with immunoSEQ multiplex PCR; TCRdb's copy has only in-frame clones and lacks some. The sample shows about 2 million clones, around 95% of them seen only once. The material sequenced was naive CD4+ T cells sorted from blood. As to subset: CD45RA+ positively selected. Receptor source: a man aged 18 to 29 in good health.

This chain links TRBV7-2 with TRBJ2-7, with TRBD2 identical over 8 bases. This CDR3 spans 13 amino acids. From germline, CDR1 is SGHTA and CDR2 FQGNSA. V lost 4 bases and J lost 6; bases outside the gene matches: 5. The DNA of the CDR3 is TGTGCCAGCAGCTCGCCCGGACTAGCCGAGCAGTACTTC. It specifies CASSSPGLAEQYF. The entire variable domain, with the rest obtained from reference TRBV7-2 and TRBJ2-7, is as follows: GAGVSQSPSNKVTEKGKDVELRCDPISGHTALYWYRQSLGQGLEFLIYFQGNSAPDKSGLPSDRFSAERTGGSVSTLTIQRTQQEDSAVYLCASSSPGLAEQYFGPGTRLTVT.

The chain employs TRBV28 and TRBJ2-3; 7 bases agree with TRBD2. This CDR3 has 14 residues. Germline V gene sequence: CDR1 MDHEN, CDR2 SYDVKM. Trimming removed 6 bases from V and 2 bases from J; junction bases left unmatched: 5. CDR3 amino acids: CASRAGDLTDTQYF. The CDR3 DNA is TGTGCCAGCAGGGCGGGGGACCTCACAGATACGCAGTATTTT.

V gene TRBV5-1 combines with J gene TRBJ2-3; 10 positions agree with TRBD2. V gave up 5 bases and J gave up 5 bases; unmatched junction bases: 8. Germline V gene data show CDR1 as SGHRS and CDR2 as YFSETQ. This CDR3 contains 15 residues. This CDR3 is CASRLTSGNLDTQYF. CDR3 DNA: TGCGCCAGCAGGCTCACTAGCGGGAACTTAGATACGCAGTATTTT.

CDR3 sequence: CASSHLGTGESGELFF. Written as DNA, the CDR3 is TGTGCCAGCTCACACCTTGGGACAGGGGAATCCGGGGAGCTGTTTTTT. V and J are TRBV18 and TRBJ2-2; 10 bases align to TRBD1. There are 16 residues in the CDR3. Germline CDR1 KGHSH, CDR2 LQKENI. V gave up 4 bases and J gave up 6 bases; unmatched junction bases: 8.

This clone showed up just a few times. The sample has other DNA sequences that encode this CDR3 too. The gene calls are TRBV20-1 and TRBJ1-1, with no clear D. The V end was cut by 6 bases, the J end by 4 bases, with 6 bases between. CDR1 and CDR2 (germline): DFQATT, SNEGSKA (reference sequence). There are 10 residues in the CDR3. The DNA of the CDR3 is TGCAGTGCCCGCCTCACTGAAGCTTTCTTT. Translation gives CSARLTEAFF.

The J gene is TRBJ2-2, the V gene TRBV18; 7 positions match TRBD1. Germline trimming cut 4 bases from V and 0 bases from J; bases unmatched to any gene: 14. The germline V gene encodes CDR1 KGHSH and CDR2 LQKENI. The CDR3 runs 19 residues. CDR3 in DNA: TGTGCCAGCTCACTCCGAGCACAACAGGGGTCACCGAACACCGGGGAGCTGTTTTTT. This encodes CASSLRAQQGSPNTGELFF. Combining the CDR3 with reference TRBV18 and TRBJ2-2 gives the whole variable domain NAGVMQNPRHLVRRRGQEARLRCSPMKGHSHVYWYRQLPEEGLKFMVYLQKENIIDESGMPKERFSAEFPKEGPSILRIQQVVRGDSAAYFCASSLRAQQGSPNTGELFFGEGSRLTVL.

The rearrangement links TRBV6-1 to TRBJ2-7; no clear D. Per germline, CDR1 MNHNS and CDR2 SASEGT. This CDR3 comprises 13 residues. The germline V and J ends were trimmed by 4 bases and 3 bases, with 10 bases remaining between them. CDR3 sequence: CASSVDPGYEQYF. As DNA, the CDR3 is TGTGCCAGCAGTGTAGACCCAGGCTACGAGCAGTACTTC.

The rearrangement links TRBV6-1 to TRBJ1-5; D is uncertain. This CDR3 is 14 amino acids long. Trimming stripped 1 base from V and 4 bases from J, with 8 bases between. The germline V gene encodes CDR1 MNHNS and CDR2 SASEGT. The CDR3 DNA is TGTGCCAGCAGTGAAGTTCGCGGAAATCAGCCCCAGCATTTT. Its protein is CASSEVRGNQPQHF.

The J gene is TRBJ2-6, the V gene TRBV30; the match to TRBD1 covers 7 bases. The CDR3 is 17 residues long. The V and J ends lost 1 base and 2 bases, in that order; junction bases with no gene match: 8. Per germline, CDR1 GTSNPN and CDR2 SVGIG (reference sequence). The CDR3 sequence: CAWSETFGTAGANVLTF. The CDR3 DNA is TGTGCCTGGAGTGAAACCTTTGGGACAGCTGGGGCCAACGTCCTGACTTTC.

The chain uses TRBV28 and TRBJ2-2; no firm D call. This CDR3 is 12 amino acids long. V lost 4 bases to trimming and J lost 9 bases, with 9 bases between them. The germline gives CDR1 MDHEN, CDR2 SYDVKM. The CDR3 coding sequence is TGTGCCAGCAGTTGGACGGTCCGGGAGCTGTTTTTT. Residues: CASSWTVRELFF.

The CDR3 region has the DNA TGTGCCAGCAGCTTAAGTAAGGAAGAGACCCAGTACTTC. It encodes CASSLSKEETQYF. The chain joins TRBV11-2 to TRBJ2-5; D not certain. Germline V CDR1 and CDR2: SGHAT, FQNNGV. V was trimmed by 2 bases and J by 3 bases, leaving 7 bases between them. The CDR3 runs to 13 residues.

The CDR3 nucleotides read TGTGCCAGCAGTGCCGTGGCCCAGCCCCAGCATTTT. This encodes CASSAVAQPQHF. V usage is TRBV6-6 and J usage is TRBJ1-5, with D unresolved. The CDR3 runs 12 residues. CDR1 and CDR2 from the germline V gene are MNHNY and SVGAGI (reference sequence). V was cut by 5 bases and J by 7 bases, with 9 bases left in between.

The rearrangement links TRBV19 to TRBJ2-1; D uncertain. Germline values: CDR1 LNHDA, CDR2 SQIVND (reference sequence). The CDR3 loop spans 14 amino acids. Trimming stripped 2 bases from V and 6 bases from J, with 11 bases between. CDR3: CASSIRSFGNEQFF. In DNA form, the CDR3 reads TGTGCCAGTAGTATAAGGTCTTTTGGCAATGAGCAGTTCTTC.

This rearrangement joins TRBV7-2 to TRBJ2-1; TRBD2 matches at 9 bases. The CDR3 spans 17 residues. Germline values: CDR1 SGHTA, CDR2 FQGNSA. The V and J ends lost 1 base and 7 bases, in that order; junction bases with no gene match: 11. CDR3 sequence (DNA): TGTGCCAGCAGCTTAGAATGGGCGGGAGGGCCGAGGAATGAGCAGTTCTTC. Its translation: CASSLEWAGGPRNEQFF. The entire variable domain, with the rest obtained from reference TRBV7-2 and TRBJ2-1, is as follows: GAGVSQSPSNKVTEKGKDVELRCDPISGHTALYWYRQSLGQGLEFLIYFQGNSAPDKSGLPSDRFSAERTGGSVSTLTIQRTQQEDSAVYLCASSLEWAGGPRNEQFFGPGTRLTVL.

V is TRBV5-1 and J is TRBJ2-7; 16 bases align to TRBD2. The CDR3 has 18 amino acids. Germline-derived CDR1 and CDR2 are SGHRS and YFSETQ. V was pared by 4 bases and J by 3 bases, with 10 bases of the junction left unmatched. CDR3 protein: CASSAGGTSGRVDYEQYF. DNA of the CDR3: TGCGCCAGCAGCGCCGGGGGGACTAGCGGGAGGGTTGACTACGAGCAGTACTTC.

The DNA of the CDR3 is TGCGCCAGCAGCTGGGACGGGTCTAAAGAGACCCAGTACTTC. Its translation is CASSWDGSKETQYF. The chain carries TRBV5-1 and TRBJ2-5, with D possibly called TRBD1 or TRBD2 (5 bases each). Trimming took off 3 bases at V and 3 bases at J, with 12 bases between the two ends. CDR1 is SGHRS, CDR2 YFSETQ, per germline. The CDR3 sequence is 14 residues long.

V gene TRBV5-1 combines with J gene TRBJ1-4; 9 bases are a match to TRBD1. CDR1 SGHRS and CDR2 YFSETQ come from the germline V gene. Germline trimming cut 3 bases from V and 8 bases from J; bases unmatched to any gene: 8. The CDR3 runs to 15 residues. CDR3 protein: CASSSGTGSVEKLFF. CDR3 in DNA: TGCGCCAGCAGCTCCGGGACAGGGAGCGTAGAAAAACTGTTTTTT.

Note on this clone: The same CDR3 also results from other DNA sequences found in this sample. This chain joins TRBV28 and TRBJ2-7; D unresolved. The germline V gene encodes CDR1 MDHEN and CDR2 SYDVKM. There are 11 residues in the CDR3. V lost 6 bases and J 0 bases, leaving 3 bases between the germline ends. The DNA of the CDR3 is TGTGCCAGCAGAGGCTCCTACGAGCAGTACTTC. Encoded protein: CASRGSYEQYF.

In regard to this clone: Other DNA sequences in the sample encode the same CDR3. The chain combines TRBV7-9 with TRBJ2-7; D gene uncertain. CDR3 length equals 11 residues. Trimming took off 5 bases at V and 7 bases at J, with 9 bases between the two ends. Germline V lookup: CDR1 SEHNR, CDR2 FQNEAQ (reference sequence). The CDR3 is CASSRQGEQYF. The CDR3 bases are TGTGCCAGCAGCCGTCAAGGGGAGCAGTACTTC.

The chain employs TRBV7-2 and TRBJ2-1; 8 bases are shared with TRBD2. This CDR3 has 15 residues. The germline V gene encodes CDR1 SGHTA and CDR2 FQGNSA. V shed 4 bases, J shed 4 bases, and the junction held 6 bases outside the gene matches. CDR3 DNA: TGTGCCAGCAGCTACCTAGCGGGCCTTTACAATGAGCAGTTCTTC. It yields the protein CASSYLAGLYNEQFF.